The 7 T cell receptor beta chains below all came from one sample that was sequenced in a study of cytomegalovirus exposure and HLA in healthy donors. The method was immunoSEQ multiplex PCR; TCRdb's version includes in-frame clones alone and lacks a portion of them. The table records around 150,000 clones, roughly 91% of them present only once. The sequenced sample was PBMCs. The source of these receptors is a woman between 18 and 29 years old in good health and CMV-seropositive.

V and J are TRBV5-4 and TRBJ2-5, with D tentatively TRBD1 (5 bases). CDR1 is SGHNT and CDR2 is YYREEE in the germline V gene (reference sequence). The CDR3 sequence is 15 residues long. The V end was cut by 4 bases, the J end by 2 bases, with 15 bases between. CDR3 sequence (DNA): TGTGCCAGCAGCCCCCGGACACCTTTACAAGAGACCCAGTACTTC. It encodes CASSPRTPLQETQYF.

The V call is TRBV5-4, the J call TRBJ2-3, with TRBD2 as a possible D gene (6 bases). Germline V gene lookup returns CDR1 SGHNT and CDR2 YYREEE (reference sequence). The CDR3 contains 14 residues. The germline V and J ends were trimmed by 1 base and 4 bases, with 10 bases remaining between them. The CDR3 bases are TGTGCCAGCAGCTTGAAACTAGCCGCAGATACGCAGTATTTT. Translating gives CASSLKLAADTQYF.

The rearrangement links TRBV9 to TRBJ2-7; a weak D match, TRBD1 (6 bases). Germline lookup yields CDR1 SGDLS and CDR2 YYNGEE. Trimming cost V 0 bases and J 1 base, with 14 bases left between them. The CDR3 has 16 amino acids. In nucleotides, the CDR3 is TGTGCCAGCAGCGTAGCAGGCACAGGGATGTCCTACGAGCAGTACTTC. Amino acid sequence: CASSVAGTGMSYEQYF.

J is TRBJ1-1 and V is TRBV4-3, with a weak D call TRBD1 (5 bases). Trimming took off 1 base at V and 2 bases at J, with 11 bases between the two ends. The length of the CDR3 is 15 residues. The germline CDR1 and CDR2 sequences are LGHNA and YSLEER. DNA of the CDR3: TGCGCCAGCAGCCAAGCAGGACAACCTAACACTGAAGCTTTCTTT. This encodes CASSQAGQPNTEAFF.

CDR3 DNA: TGTGCCAGCAGTGTACAGGACCCTCGCTTGGATACGCAGTATTTT. It codes for CASSVQDPRLDTQYF. V gene TRBV2 combines with J gene TRBJ2-3; tentative D call: TRBD1 (5 bases). This CDR3 comprises 15 residues. Germline CDR1 and CDR2: SNHLY and FYNNEI. Trimming left V 4 bases short and J 6 bases short, with 17 bases between.

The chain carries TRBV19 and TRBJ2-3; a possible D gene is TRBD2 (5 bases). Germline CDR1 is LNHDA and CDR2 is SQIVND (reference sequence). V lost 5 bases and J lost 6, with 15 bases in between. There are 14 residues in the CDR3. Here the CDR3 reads CASSDAGGLDTQYF. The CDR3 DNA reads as TGTGCCAGTAGTGACGCGGGCGGGCTCGATACGCAGTATTTT.

The CDR3 here is CASSTAEGDQPQHF. The CDR3 bases are TGTGCCAGCAGTACGGCCGAGGGGGATCAGCCCCAGCATTTT. J is TRBJ1-5 and V is TRBV28; possible D gene TRBD1, 6 bases. Germline CDR1 and CDR2: MDHEN and SYDVKM. Deletions cut 5 bases from V and 5 bases from J, with 13 bases between. This CDR3 is 14 amino acids long.